The 3 T cell receptor beta chains given below trace back to one sample, sequenced in a study of cytomegalovirus exposure and HLA in healthy donors (dated by TCRdb to the late 2010s). The library relied on the immunoSEQ multiplex PCR assay. For the multiplex PCR, a mixture combining 60 forward primers for TCR Vbeta segments and 13 reverse primers for TCR Jbeta segments was used. As stored in TCRdb, this immuneACCESS dataset retains in-frame rearrangements with V and J assigned. A fraction of the clones does not appear; measured against another copy, unresolved V genes explain less than half of the discrepancy, and the remainder lacks a known reason. This sample comprises 99,000 or so clones, around 80% of them detected only once. The ten most abundant clones make up roughly 5.7% of the sample. The sample taken for sequencing was PBMCs. These TCRs come from a male donor in good health and CMV-seronegative.

For the CDR3, the DNA is TGTGCCAGCGGGGCGGGAGGGCCTAGCAATGAGCAGTTCTTC. This codes for CASGAGGPSNEQFF. The chain is built from TRBV6-6 and TRBJ2-1; TRBD2 aligns across 9 bases. V lost 8 bases and J lost 6; bases outside the gene matches: 8. The CDR3 covers 14 residues. Germline CDR1 MNHNY, CDR2 SVGAGI (reference sequence).

The V gene is TRBV7-9, the J gene TRBJ2-3; 7 bases map to TRBD2. Germline-derived CDR1 and CDR2 are SEHNR and FQNEAQ (reference sequence). The J segment lost 2 bases and the V segment lost 3 bases, leaving 8 bases of the junction unmatched. The CDR3 sequence is 16 residues long. CDR3 nucleotide sequence: TGTGCCAGCAGCTTTTCGGGAGGCTCAGTCACAGATACGCAGTATTTT. It encodes CASSFSGGSVTDTQYF.

This clone has more than one count but fewer than ten. CDR3 residues: CASSHRTGNDEQYF. The CDR3 region has the DNA TGTGCCAGCAGCCACCGGACAGGGAACGACGAGCAGTACTTC. The rearrangement uses TRBV11-2 and TRBJ2-7; 8 nucleotides line up with TRBD1. J lost 5 bases, V lost 5 bases, and 8 bases had no gene match. CDR3 size: 14 residues. Germline CDR1 and CDR2: SGHAT and FQNNGV.